In its sample, the clone carrying this TCR beta chain was seen many times. Antigen: not known. It was RNA transcripts that yielded the amplified TCR beta CDR3 regions. TCR CDR3 underwent first-round RT-PCR with the HTBI primer set. MiXCR, run by TCRdb on the multiplex PCR reads, gives a single entry per CDR3 protein. The repertoire includes under 300,000 distinct CDR3 sequences, about 14% of them detected once, and more than 10% sits in the top ten. The sample comes from a study of T cells in Graves' hyperthyroidism and ophthalmopathy. Study conclusions and caveats: In the blood, most expanded thyroid clonotypes above 0.001 appeared as well. A model of 13 V-J pairs discriminated ophthalmopathy from stable hyperthyroidism.

Blood dates from first hyperthyroidism diagnosis, before any ophthalmopathy symptoms. Each 10 ml fresh peripheral blood draw supplied the PBMCs. Germline lookup yields CDR1 DFQATT and CDR2 SNEGSKA (reference sequence). This CDR3 has 13 residues. Between the trimmed V and J ends, which lost 1 base and 3 bases, there was a span of 10 bases. The receptor comes from a woman in her thirties or forties with Graves' hyperthyroidism that later progressed to Graves' ophthalmopathy. Sequencing used blood. The rearrangement joins TRBV20-1 to TRBJ2-7; D is uncertain. CDR3 region: CSARAPPLYEQYF. CDR3 DNA sequence: TGCAGTGCTAGAGCCCCCCCACTCTACGAGCAGTACTTC.